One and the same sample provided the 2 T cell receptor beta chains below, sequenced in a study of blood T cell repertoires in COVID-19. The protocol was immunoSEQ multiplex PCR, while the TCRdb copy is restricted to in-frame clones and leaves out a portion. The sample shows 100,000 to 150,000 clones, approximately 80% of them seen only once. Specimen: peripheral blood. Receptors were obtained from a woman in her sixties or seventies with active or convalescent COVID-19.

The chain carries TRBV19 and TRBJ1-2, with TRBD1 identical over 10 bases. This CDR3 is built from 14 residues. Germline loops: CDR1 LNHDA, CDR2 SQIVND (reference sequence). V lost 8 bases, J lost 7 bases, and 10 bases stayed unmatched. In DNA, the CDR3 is TGTGCCAGTGGTGACAGGGGGCGCCTAGGTGGCTACACCTTC. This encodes CASGDRGRLGGYTF.

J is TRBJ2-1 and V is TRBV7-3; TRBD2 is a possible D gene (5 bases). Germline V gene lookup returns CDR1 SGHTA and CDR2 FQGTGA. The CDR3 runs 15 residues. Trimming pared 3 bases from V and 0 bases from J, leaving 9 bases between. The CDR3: CASSFGGSSYNEQFF. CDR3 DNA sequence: TGTGCCAGCAGCTTCGGTGGGAGCTCCTACAATGAGCAGTTCTTC.